The clone carrying this T cell receptor beta chain was seen repeatedly, ten times or more. The same CDR3 is also encoded by other DNA sequences in this sample. This sample stems from a study of shared clonotypes between healthy human individuals. Study-wide background: The donor pool was made up of two women and three men aged 18 to 49.

Germline V lookup: CDR1 WSHSY, CDR2 SAAADI. The CDR3 runs to 17 residues. The V gene lost 8 bases and the J gene lost 1 base, with 24 bases spanning the gap. An even split of each subset's genomic DNA across several immunoSEQ plates was performed. Profiled with immunoSEQ multiplex PCR; TCRdb holds only in-frame clones, not every one. The sample holds 150,000 to 200,000 clones, 66% seen once. Donors were healthy HIV-negative adults without recently reported acute infections or vaccinations. The CD4+ fraction was divided into a CD45RA+ naive subset and a CD45RA-negative memory subset. Sequencing used memory CD4+ T cells sorted from blood. As for subset: CD45RA-negative fraction. The source is a man aged 30 to 45 in good health. The chain employs TRBV10-2 and TRBJ2-7; perhaps TRBD1 as D (6 bases). The CDR3 region is CASLLVGSGRGSYEQYF. The CDR3 DNA follows: TGCGCCAGCCTCCTGGTGGGTTCGGGCAGGGGTTCCTACGAGCAGTACTTC.